In its sample, the clone carrying this T cell receptor beta chain was seen many times. TCRdb analysed the 5' RACE reads with MiXCR anew, one entry per CDR3 protein. This table holds more than 450,000 distinct CDR3 sequences, roughly 18% found once. J was trimmed by 4 bases and V by 4 bases; bases with no gene match: 4. Germline V gives CDR1 SGDLS, CDR2 YYNGEE. The CDR3 has 15 amino acids. The data are from a study of T-cell memory formation after mild COVID-19. The rearrangement joins TRBV9 to TRBJ2-2, with 10 bases aligning to TRBD1. The receptor was derived from an adult woman who had mild COVID-19 (a few samples of this study predate the infection). Cell type and time point are not known. Sequenced: PBMCs or a T cell subset sorted from them (not recorded which). CDR3 in DNA: TGTGCCAGCAGCCCCGGGACAGGGGTCACCGGGGAGCTGTTTTTT. Its translation is CASSPGTGVTGELFF.